The 9 T cell receptor beta chains in this list originate from one sample, sequenced in a study of blood T cell repertoires in COVID-19. Clones were read by immunoSEQ multiplex PCR, and TCRdb kept only the in-frame ones, dropping some. The data show 230,000 or so clones, about 87% seen once. What was sequenced was PBMCs or T cells enriched from blood (not recorded which). These receptors were obtained from a woman aged 25 to 39 who had recovered from COVID-19.

This sequence joins TRBV21-1 and TRBJ1-2; TRBD1, the D gene given by the table, was not confirmed from the DNA. TRBV21-1 is reported as a pseudogene. The CDR3 consists of 16 residues. The CDR3 DNA sequence: TGTGCCAGCAGCGCCGCCGCGACAGGGAATAACTATGGCTACACCTTC. Protein sequence: CASSAAATGNNYGYTF.

The chain is built from TRBV27 and TRBJ2-7, with TRBD2 matching 7 bases. V dropped 0 bases and J dropped 2; count of bases not matched to a gene: 10. The germline V gene encodes CDR1 MNHEY and CDR2 SMNVEV (reference sequence). The CDR3 spans 17 residues. The CDR3 spells CASSLSAPGRGTYEQYF. The CDR3 DNA reads as TGTGCCAGCAGTTTATCGGCCCCAGGGCGGGGGACCTACGAGCAGTACTTC.

CDR3 region: CASSLGLAGGLYEETQYF. The CDR3 DNA is TGTGCCAGCAGCCTAGGACTAGCGGGGGGGTTATACGAAGAGACCCAGTACTTC. The rearrangement uses TRBV3-1 (or the pseudogene TRBV3-2) and TRBJ2-5, with TRBD2 identical over 15 bases. V shed 4 bases, J shed 3 bases, and the junction held 9 bases outside the gene matches. CDR1 LGHDT and CDR2 YNNKEL come from the germline V gene (reference sequence). This CDR3 comprises 18 residues.

This clone appeared a few times. The chain links TRBV2 to TRBJ2-5; D is perhaps TRBD2 (6 bases). The CDR3 loop spans 12 amino acids. V lost 11 bases, J lost 5 bases, and 15 bases lay in between. Germline CDR1 reads SNHLY; CDR2 reads FYNNEI. CDR3 sequence reads: CAGSGVGETQYF. CDR3 nucleotides: TGTGCCGGATCGGGAGTCGGCGAGACCCAGTACTTC. Combining the CDR3 with reference TRBV2 and TRBJ2-5 gives the whole variable domain EPEVTQTPSHQVTQMGQEVILRCVPISNHLYFYWYRQILGQKVEFLVSFYNNEISEKSEIFDDQFSVERPDGSNFTLKIRSTKLEDSAMYFCAGSGVGETQYFGPGTRLLVL.

This clone came up once. The rearrangement joins TRBV18 to TRBJ2-3; the match to TRBD2 covers 9 bases. The CDR3 extends over 16 amino acids. The V and J ends lost 5 bases and 6 bases, in that order; junction bases with no gene match: 12. Germline V CDR1 and CDR2: KGHSH, LQKENI. The CDR3 sequence: CASSNLLRTSADTQYF. The CDR3 DNA is TGTGCCAGCTCAAACCTCCTCAGGACTAGCGCGGATACGCAGTATTTT.

This chain connects TRBV4-3 to TRBJ1-6; D ambiguous. The germline V gene encodes CDR1 LGHNA and CDR2 YSLEER. This CDR3 has 15 amino acids. V was pared by 0 bases and J by 5 bases, with 8 bases between. The CDR3 is CASSQDGRDNSPLHF. For the CDR3, the DNA is TGCGCCAGCAGCCAAGATGGGCGGGATAATTCACCCCTCCACTTT.

The CDR3 DNA sequence: TGTGCCAGCAGTTTAGGCGACAGGGCGAGCTACACCTTC. Translated, it gives CASSLGDRASYTF. The chain has TRBV12-3 or TRBV12-4 and TRBJ1-2; TRBD1 aligns across 7 bases. The V segment lost 1 base and the J segment 9 bases; nucleotides outside the gene matches: 5. The CDR3 covers 13 residues.

The J gene is TRBJ2-2, the V gene TRBV7-8; 12 nucleotides match TRBD1. The CDR3 has 15 amino acids. Germline CDR1 SGHVS, CDR2 FQNEAQ. V gave up 2 bases and J gave up 9 bases; unmatched junction bases: 4. The CDR3: CASSLSGTGGRELFF. CDR3 sequence (DNA): TGTGCCAGCAGCTTATCCGGGACAGGGGGCCGGGAGCTGTTTTTT.

The rearrangement joins TRBV7-8 to TRBJ1-1; 7 bases align to TRBD1. Germline V gene lookup returns CDR1 SGHVS and CDR2 FQNEAQ. V lost 5 bases to trimming and J lost 3 bases; unmatched junction nucleotides: 3. The CDR3 has 13 residues. Here the CDR3 reads CASSPRGDTEAFF. In DNA, the CDR3 is TGTGCCAGCAGCCCCAGGGGGGACACTGAAGCTTTCTTT.